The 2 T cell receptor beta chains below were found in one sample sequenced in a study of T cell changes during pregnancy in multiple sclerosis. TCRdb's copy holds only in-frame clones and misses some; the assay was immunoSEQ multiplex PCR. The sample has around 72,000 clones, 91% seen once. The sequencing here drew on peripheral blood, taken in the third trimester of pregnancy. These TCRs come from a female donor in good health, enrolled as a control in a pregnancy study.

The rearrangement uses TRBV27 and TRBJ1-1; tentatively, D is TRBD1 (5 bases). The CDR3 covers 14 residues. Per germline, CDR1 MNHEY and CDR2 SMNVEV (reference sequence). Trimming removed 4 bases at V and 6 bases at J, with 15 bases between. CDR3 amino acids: CASSYTGVAAEAFF. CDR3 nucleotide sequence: TGTGCCAGCAGTTACACGGGGGTCGCCGCTGAAGCTTTCTTT.

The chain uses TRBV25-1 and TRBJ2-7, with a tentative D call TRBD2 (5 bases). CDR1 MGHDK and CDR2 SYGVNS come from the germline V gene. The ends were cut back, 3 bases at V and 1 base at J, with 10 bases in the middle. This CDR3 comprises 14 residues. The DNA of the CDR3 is TGTGCCAGCAGTGATTTCGGACTTTCCTACGAGCAGTACTTC. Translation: CASSDFGLSYEQYF.